This is a list of T cell receptor beta chains from one sample in a study of blood T cell repertoires in COVID-19. Profiling relied on immunoSEQ multiplex PCR, and the TCRdb table lists in-frame clones only, not all of them. The sample yields under 200,000 clones, about four fifths seen once. The sequenced sample consisted of PBMCs or T cells enriched from blood (not recorded which). The receptors shown here come from a woman between 45 and 65 years old in a cohort exposed to, infected with or recovered from COVID-19 (not recorded which). Both conserved end residues are part of each CDR3. D genes are given only for firm matches. Not every row has a clone size; where given, it reads once, few, many or a size class.

j_call,v_call,d_call,clone_size,cdr3_nt,cdr3_aa
TRBJ1-4,TRBV5-1,TRBD1,.,TGCGCCAGCAGCCCGACAGGGCTAAGTCATGAAAAACTGTTTTTT,CASSPTGLSHEKLFF
TRBJ1-3,TRBV7-3,.,.,TGTGCCAGCAGCTTAATGCCCTTGAGCTCTGGAAACACCATATATTTT,CASSLMPLSSGNTIYF
TRBJ2-7,TRBV28,.,.,TGTGCCAGCAGTCGCAGGGTCTCCTACGAGCAGTACTTC,CASSRRVSYEQYF
TRBJ2-7,TRBV3-1/TRBV3-2,.,.,TGTGCCAGCAGCCGGAGGGCCTCCTACGAGCAGTACTTC,CASSRRASYEQYF
TRBJ1-1,TRBV6-2/TRBV6-3,.,few,TGTGCCAGCAGTTTCACGACAGAACTTGAAGCTTTCTTT,CASSFTTELEAFF
TRBJ2-3,TRBV28,.,.,TGTGCCAGCAGCCAAAGGGGACTCCATACGCAGTATTTT,CASSQRGLHTQYF
TRBJ2-4,TRBV11-2,TRBD2,.,TGTGCCAGCAGCTTTTCCTTCGTGGGACTAGGGAGGGGCTACATTCAGTACTTC,CASSFSFVGLGRGYIQYF
TRBJ2-1,TRBV6-2/TRBV6-3,.,.,TGTGCCAGCAGTGCTTCGCTGAGCTCCTACAATGAGCAGTTCTTC,CASSASLSSYNEQFF
TRBJ1-2,TRBV10-3,.,once,TGTGCCATCAGTGAGGGGCAGGGTGATGGCTACACCTTC,CAISEGQGDGYTF
TRBJ1-1,TRBV14,.,few,TGTGCCAGCAGCCCCGGAGGAGGACACACTGAAGCTTTCTTT,CASSPGGGHTEAFF
TRBJ1-1,TRBV5-1,TRBD1,.,TGCGCCAGCAGCTTAGGACAGGGGGCCTTAACTGAAGCTTTCTTT,CASSLGQGALTEAFF
TRBJ1-4,TRBV28,.,.,TGTGCCAGCACTCCGACAGAGGCAACTAATGAAAAACTGTTTTTT,CASTPTEATNEKLFF
TRBJ2-3,TRBV19,.,.,TGTGCCAGTAGAACTACGGGTGCAGATACGCAGTATTTT,CASRTTGADTQYF
TRBJ1-1,TRBV19,.,once,TGTGCCAAAGCGGGGGGGGGCACTGAAGCTTTCTTT,CAKAGGGTEAFF
TRBJ1-2,TRBV25-1,.,.,TGTGCCAGCAGTGAAGACCCAGGGGTAGAGGGCTACACCTTC,CASSEDPGVEGYTF
TRBJ2-3,TRBV9,TRBD2,.,TGTGCCAGCAGCGCCCGCCCCCGGCTAGCGGCGGGAGATACGCAGTATTTT,CASSARPRLAAGDTQYF
TRBJ1-6,TRBV14,.,.,TGTGCCAGCAGCCAAGTAGGAGGGAGTAATTCACCCCTCCACTTT,CASSQVGGSNSPLHF
TRBJ2-5,TRBV29-1,TRBD2,.,TGCAGCGTTGCGGGGGGGGAAGAGACCCAGTACTTC,CSVAGGEETQYF
TRBJ1-5,TRBV7-9,TRBD1,.,TGTGCCAGCAGCCCACAGGGGAATCAGCCCCAGCATTTT,CASSPQGNQPQHF
TRBJ1-1,TRBV6-1,TRBD1,.,TGTGCCAGCAGTGAACAAGGACAGGGTTGGACTGAAGCTTTCTTT,CASSEQGQGWTEAFF
TRBJ2-5,TRBV29-1,TRBD2,.,TGCAGCGTTGAAGTCCCAAAATCCCGACTAGCGGAACAAGAGACCCAGTACTTC,CSVEVPKSRLAEQETQYF
TRBJ1-4,TRBV4-1,.,.,TGCGCCAGCAGCCAATTAGGGGAAAATGAAAAACTGTTTTTT,CASSQLGENEKLFF
TRBJ1-3,TRBV10-1,.,.,TGCGCCAGCAGCGCGGGACTCTCGAGTGGGAACACCATATATTTT,CASSAGLSSGNTIYF
TRBJ2-2,TRBV5-1,TRBD2,.,TGCGCCAGCAGCGGTCCGGGACTAGCGGGGGCCCGAAACACCGGGGAGCTGTTTTTT,CASSGPGLAGARNTGELFF
TRBJ2-3,TRBV7-9,TRBD2,.,TGTGCCAGCAGTCCACGGGGGGGCACAGATACGCAGTATTTT,CASSPRGGTDTQYF
TRBJ1-1,TRBV5-1,TRBD1,.,TGCGCCAGCAGCTCAACAACAGGGGGCGCAGGAGCTTTCTTT,CASSSTTGGAGAFF
TRBJ2-7,TRBV7-2,.,.,TGTGCCAGCAGCTTATATCAGGAATCCTACGAGCAGTACTTC,CASSLYQESYEQYF
TRBJ1-1,TRBV10-2,.,.,TGCGCCAGCAAGTTCACAGTGTCCAACACTGAAGCTTTCTTT,CASKFTVSNTEAFF
TRBJ1-6,TRBV10-3,TRBD1,.,TGTGCCATCAGTGGGCAGGGGGGCCAGACTCAAAATTCACCCCTCCACTTT,CAISGQGGQTQNSPLHF
TRBJ2-2,TRBV28,.,once,TGTGCCAGCAGTTTTAGTACCGGGGAGCTGTTTTTT,CASSFSTGELFF
TRBJ2-5,TRBV4-3,TRBD2,once,TGCGCCAGCAGCCAAGACCGGGGGGAGTATGGGACCCAGTACTTC,CASSQDRGEYGTQYF
TRBJ2-1,TRBV7-9,TRBD2,.,TGTGCCAGCAGCCCGCCGGGACTAGCGGGGGGTGGTGAGCAGTTCTTC,CASSPPGLAGGGEQFF
TRBJ1-1,TRBV7-2,.,.,TGTGCCAGCAGCTTATTCCCTAATGAAGCTTTCTTT,CASSLFPNEAFF
TRBJ2-5,TRBV6-5,TRBD2,few,TGTGCCAGCGGCCTAGCGGGAGGAGAGACCCAGTACTTC,CASGLAGGETQYF
TRBJ2-7,TRBV7-9,.,.,TGTGCCAGCAGCCCTAGGGGGATCTCAACCTACGAGCAGTACTTC,CASSPRGISTYEQYF
TRBJ2-7,TRBV27,TRBD2,.,TGTGCCAGCAGTCAATCAGCCCGGACTAGTCTAAGCCACGAGCAGTACTTC,CASSQSARTSLSHEQYF
TRBJ2-7,TRBV16,TRBD2,.,TGTGCCAGCAGCAAATTTGCGGGAGCCTACGAGCAGTACTTC,CASSKFAGAYEQYF
TRBJ1-2,TRBV29-1,.,once,TGCAGCGTTGGGGACACAGGAAACTATGGCTACACCTTC,CSVGDTGNYGYTF
TRBJ2-7,TRBV28,.,.,TGTGCCAGCAGTTTGACTTACGAGCAGTACTTC,CASSLTYEQYF
TRBJ1-5,TRBV6-1,.,.,TGTGCCAGCAGTGAACAGGGTTCGGATCAGCCCCAGCATTTT,CASSEQGSDQPQHF